This T cell receptor beta chain was sequenced in a study of T cell responses to AZD1222 COVID-19 vaccine. Study results and caveats: Spike-wide vaccine-associated CD4 TCRs dominated at 160-218 and 743-854.

Clones were read by immunoSEQ multiplex PCR, and TCRdb kept only the in-frame ones, dropping some. The data contain some 140,000 clones, more than 85% of them singletons. For this clone: Its specificity is unknown.

The receptor's source is an adult in good health. The starting material was peripheral blood, obtained on day 0 of AZD1222 vaccination.

The CDR3 loop is CASSLGTGGYQPQHF. The CDR3 nucleotides read TGTGCCAGCAGCTTAGGGACAGGGGGGTATCAGCCCCAGCATTTT. This sequence joins TRBV7-2 and TRBJ1-5; 10 nucleotides match TRBD1. V gave up 1 base and J gave up 5 bases; unmatched junction bases: 2. Per the germline V gene, CDR1 is SGHTA and CDR2 is FQGNSA. The CDR3 contains 15 residues.